This TCR beta chain was profiled in a study of a mutant IDH1 vaccine in newly diagnosed glioma. Study-level background: In some groups vaccination began 4-6 weeks post-radiotherapy; others received it with temozolomide. Visit timing is recorded as week 35 for V12 and week 47 for V13.

Libraries were prepared by immunoSEQ multiplex PCR; TCRdb keeps only in-frame clonotypes and omits some of them. Counted here are around 60,000 clones, about four fifths occurring once; the ten biggest clones make up 3.5% to 4%. Study results and caveats: Pseudoprogression seemed unlinked to shifts in top peripheral T cell clonotypes. Vaccine-induced immune responses occurred in under 95% of patients.

As to time point: week 47, end of study. Mutant IDH1 20-mer peptide, at 300 ug, made up each vaccine dose, with topical imiquimod. In its sample, this clone was seen a few times. Its antigen is not identified. The sequencing used PBMCs, collected from a glioma patient whose treatment included an IDH1 peptide vaccine. The source is a young man with glioma.

CDR3 coding DNA: TGTGCCAGCAGCCAAGATTCGGCAGGTGGGGATTCACCCCTCCACTTT. It is translated as CASSQDSAGGDSPLHF. The rearrangement links TRBV4-2 to TRBJ1-6; D gene unclear. V shed 0 bases and J shed 8 bases, with 14 bases lying between them. The CDR3 contains 16 residues. CDR1 LGHNA and CDR2 YNFKEQ come from the germline V gene.